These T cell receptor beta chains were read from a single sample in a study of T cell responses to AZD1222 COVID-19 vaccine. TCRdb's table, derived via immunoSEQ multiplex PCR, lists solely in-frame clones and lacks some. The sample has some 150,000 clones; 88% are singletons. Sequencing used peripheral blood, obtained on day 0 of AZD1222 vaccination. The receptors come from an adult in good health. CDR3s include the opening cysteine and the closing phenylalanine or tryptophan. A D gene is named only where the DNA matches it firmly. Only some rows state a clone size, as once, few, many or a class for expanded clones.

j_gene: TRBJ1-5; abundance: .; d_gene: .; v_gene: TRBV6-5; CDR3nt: TGTGCCAGCAGTCTAGGGGGGAGCAATCAGCCCCAGCATTTT; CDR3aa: CASSLGGSNQPQHF
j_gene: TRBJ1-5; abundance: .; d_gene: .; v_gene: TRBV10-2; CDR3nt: TGCGCCAGCAGGTTGGGAAGCGACAATCAGCCCCAGCATTTT; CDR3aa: CASRLGSDNQPQHF
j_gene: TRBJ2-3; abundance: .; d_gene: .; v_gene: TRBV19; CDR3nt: TGTGCCAGTAGTCCCCGGCGCATGGATACGCAGTATTTT; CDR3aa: CASSPRRMDTQYF
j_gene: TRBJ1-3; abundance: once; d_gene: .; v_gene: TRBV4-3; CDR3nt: TGCGCCAGCAGCCAAAATAGGGCTGTTGGAAACACCATATATTTT; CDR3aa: CASSQNRAVGNTIYF
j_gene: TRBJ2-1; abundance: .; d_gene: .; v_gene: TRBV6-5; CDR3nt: TGTGCCAGCAGTACAGGAAATGAGCAGTTCTTC; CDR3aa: CASSTGNEQFF
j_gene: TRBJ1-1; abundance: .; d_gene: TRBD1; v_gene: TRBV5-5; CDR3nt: TGTGCCAGCAGCTTGGCAGGGGGGGCCGAAGCTTTCTTT; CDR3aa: CASSLAGGAEAFF
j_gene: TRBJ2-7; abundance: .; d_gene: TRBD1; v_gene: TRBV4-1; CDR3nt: TGCGCCAGCAGCCTACAGGGGGACTACGAGCAGTACTTC; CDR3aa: CASSLQGDYEQYF
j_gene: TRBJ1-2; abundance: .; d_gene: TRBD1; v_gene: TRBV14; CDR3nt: TGTGCCAGCAGCCAAGATTGGGTTAGGACAGGGGGCCCAGTACCCTATGGCTACACCTTC; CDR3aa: CASSQDWVRTGGPVPYGYTF
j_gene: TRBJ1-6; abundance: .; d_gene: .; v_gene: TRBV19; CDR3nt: TGTGCCAGTAGTATAGGGACTGCGTATCCCCTCCACTTT; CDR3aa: CASSIGTAYPLHF
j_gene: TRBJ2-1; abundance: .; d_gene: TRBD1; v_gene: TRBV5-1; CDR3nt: TGCGCCAGCAGCTTGGCCGACAGGGTCTTTACATATGAGCAGTTCTTC; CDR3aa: CASSLADRVFTYEQFF
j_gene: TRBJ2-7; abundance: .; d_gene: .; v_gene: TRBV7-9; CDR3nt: TGTGCCAGCAGCCCTCAAGGTATTACCTACGAGCAGTACTTC; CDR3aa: CASSPQGITYEQYF
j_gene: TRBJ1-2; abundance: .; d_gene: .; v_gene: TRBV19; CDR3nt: TGTGCCAGTAGTCTCAGGCCGGTGGCGGATGGCTACACCTTC; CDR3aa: CASSLRPVADGYTF
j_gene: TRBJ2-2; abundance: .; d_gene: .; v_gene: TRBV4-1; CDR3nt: TGCGCCAGCAGCCAAGATTCTCGGCGACCCACCAACACCGGGGAGCCGTTTTTT; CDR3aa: CASSQDSRRPTNTGEPFF
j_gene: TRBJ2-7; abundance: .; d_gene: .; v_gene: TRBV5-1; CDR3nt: TGCGCCAGCGGAATAGATACCCAGCCCGCCTACGAGCAGTACTTC; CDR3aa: CASGIDTQPAYEQYF
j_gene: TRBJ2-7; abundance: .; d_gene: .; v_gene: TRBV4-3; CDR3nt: TGCGCCAGCAGCCAAGAAATCCAGGGCGAGCAGTACTTC; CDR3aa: CASSQEIQGEQYF
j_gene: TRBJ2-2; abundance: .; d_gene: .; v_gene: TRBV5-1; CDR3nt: TGCGCCAGCAGCTTTACTCCCGGATCGGCCGGGGAGCTGTTTTTT; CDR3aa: CASSFTPGSAGELFF
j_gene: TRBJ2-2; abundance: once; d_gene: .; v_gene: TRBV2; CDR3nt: TGTGCCCTAAGACGCACGGGGGTAAACACCGGGGAGCTGTTTTTT; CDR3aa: CALRRTGVNTGELFF
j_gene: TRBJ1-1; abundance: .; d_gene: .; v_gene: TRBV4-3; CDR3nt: TGCGCCAGCAGCCAAGAGCTCAGAGTGGACACTGAAGCTTTCTTT; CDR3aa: CASSQELRVDTEAFF
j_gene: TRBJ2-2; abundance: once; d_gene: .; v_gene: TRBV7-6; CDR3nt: TGTGCCAGCAGCCTACGGGACCTAGCAAACACCGGGGAGCTGTTTTTT; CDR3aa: CASSLRDLANTGELFF
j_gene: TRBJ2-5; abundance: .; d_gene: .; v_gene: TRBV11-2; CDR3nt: TGTGCCAGCAGCTTGGTCCAACAAGAGACCCAGTACTTC; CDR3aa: CASSLVQQETQYF
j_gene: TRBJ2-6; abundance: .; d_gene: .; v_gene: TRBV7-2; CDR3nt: TGTGCCAGCAGCTTGGTCGGGTTAGTGTCTGGGGCCAACGTCCTGACTTTC; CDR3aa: CASSLVGLVSGANVLTF
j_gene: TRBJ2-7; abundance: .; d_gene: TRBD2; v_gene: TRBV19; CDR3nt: TGTGCCAGTAGTATTGGTACTAGCGGGAGCTACGAGCAGTACTTC; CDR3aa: CASSIGTSGSYEQYF
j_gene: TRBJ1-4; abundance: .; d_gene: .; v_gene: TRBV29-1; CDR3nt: TGCAGCGTTGTGGGGGCTGCTGATGAAAAACTGTTTTTT; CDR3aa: CSVVGAADEKLFF
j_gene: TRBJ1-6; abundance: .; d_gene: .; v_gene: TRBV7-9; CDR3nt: TGTGCCAGCAGCGGGGACACGCTTAATTCACCCCTCCACTTT; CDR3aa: CASSGDTLNSPLHF
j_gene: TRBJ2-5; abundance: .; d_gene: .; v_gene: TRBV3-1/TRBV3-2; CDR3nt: TGTGCCAGCAGCCTCCGGGACGGTAAAGAGACCCAGTACTTC; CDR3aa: CASSLRDGKETQYF
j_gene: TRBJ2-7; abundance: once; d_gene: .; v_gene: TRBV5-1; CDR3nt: TGCGCCAGCAGGTTGGTTTCTGGCGTCTCCTACGAGCAGTACTTC; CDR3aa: CASRLVSGVSYEQYF
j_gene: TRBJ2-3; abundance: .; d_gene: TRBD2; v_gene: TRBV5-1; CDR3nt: TGCGCCAGCAGCTTGTCGTCGACTAGCGGGGGCCCGTTTAGCACAGATACGCAGTATTTT; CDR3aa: CASSLSSTSGGPFSTDTQYF